The 30 T cell receptor beta chains presented below share a single source sample, sequenced in a study of blood T cells in healthy people across ages. A second PCR of roughly 7 to 11 cycles used a sample-barcoded 5' primer and a J-beta primer mix. MiXCR, run by TCRdb on the 5' RACE reads, gives a single entry per CDR3 protein. Among around 990,000 distinct CDR3 sequences listed, about 23% were seen once. These same data were also listed under a study on T cells of mothers and their children.

Input material: blood. Every receptor here comes from a girl under 10 years old in good health.

The chain couples TRBV20-1 to TRBJ1-1; 7 bases match TRBD1. This CDR3 contains 15 residues. J was trimmed by 5 bases and V by 0 bases; bases with no gene match: 9. The germline V gene encodes CDR1 DFQATT and CDR2 SNEGSKA (reference sequence). DNA of the CDR3: TGCAGTGCTAGAGACCCCGGGACAGTAATGACTGAAGCTTTCTTT. Translated: CSARDPGTVMTEAFF.

This clonotype was seen a few times. The DNA of the CDR3 is TGTGCCAGCAGCCCTCCCTCGGTAGTCGGGGAGCAGTACTTC. Protein: CASSPPSVVGEQYF. The rearrangement links TRBV7-2 to TRBJ2-7; D is undetermined. The V and J ends lost 5 bases and 7 bases respectively, with 18 bases between them. Germline-derived CDR1 and CDR2 are SGHTA and FQGNSA. The CDR3 runs to 14 residues.

The chain employs TRBV28 and TRBJ1-6; TRBD1 aligns across 10 bases. V lost 7 bases and J lost 8; bases outside the gene matches: 8. The CDR3 runs 15 residues. Germline assignment: CDR1 MDHEN and CDR2 SYDVKM. The CDR3 nucleotides read TGTGCCAGCACTCTGAGCGGGACAGGGGATTCACCCCTCCACTTT. Translation: CASTLSGTGDSPLHF.

The V gene is TRBV28, the J gene TRBJ2-3, with 10 bases lining up with TRBD2. This CDR3 is 16 amino acids long. Germline V gene lookup returns CDR1 MDHEN and CDR2 SYDVKM. V lost 4 bases to trimming and J lost 4 bases; unmatched junction nucleotides: 8. CDR3 coding DNA: TGTGCCAGCAGTTCTCTACCTAGCGGGAGTGCAGATACGCAGTATTTT. Residues: CASSSLPSGSADTQYF.

The chain links TRBV9 to TRBJ2-4; 9 nucleotides align to TRBD1. Germline V CDR1 and CDR2: SGDLS, YYNGEE. The CDR3 length is 18 residues. Trimming removed 2 bases from V and 0 bases from J; junction bases left unmatched: 9. CDR3 protein: CASSVPTGGRIAKNIQYF. CDR3 nucleotide sequence: TGTGCCAGCAGCGTCCCGACAGGGGGGAGAATAGCCAAAAACATTCAGTACTTC.

This clonotype has more than one count but fewer than ten. This chain connects TRBV15 to TRBJ2-1; unclear D gene. This CDR3 spans 18 amino acids. V shed 6 bases and J shed 3 bases, with 24 bases lying between them. CDR1 is LNHNV and CDR2 is YYDKDF in the germline V gene (reference sequence). This chain's CDR3 is CATRTSTELEPHYNEQFF. CDR3 coding DNA: TGTGCCACCAGGACATCCACGGAGCTAGAACCGCACTACAATGAGCAGTTCTTC.

This clonotype was counted once. CDR3 coding DNA: TGTGCCAGCAGTTACCCGGTCGGGGCAGGGCATGACGAGACCCAGTACTTC. Protein product: CASSYPVGAGHDETQYF. This rearrangement joins TRBV12-3 or TRBV12-4 to TRBJ2-5; D tentatively fits TRBD1 or TRBD2 (5 bases each). Trimming removed 4 bases at V and 5 bases at J, with 23 bases between. This CDR3 has 17 residues.

V gene TRBV5-1 combines with J gene TRBJ2-2; TRBD2 matches at 13 bases. V was pared by 7 bases and J by 3 bases, with 15 bases of the junction left unmatched. The CDR3 is made up of 19 amino acids. Germline loops: CDR1 SGHRS, CDR2 YFSETQ. In DNA form, the CDR3 reads TGCGCCAGCCGCGGATTTACTAGCGGGAGGGCCTTTGACACCGGGGAGCTGTTTTTT. Translating gives CASRGFTSGRAFDTGELFF.

For this clonotype: This may be a read error: a much more frequent sequence differs by one nucleotide. The chain recombines TRBV25-1 with TRBJ1-2; no firm D call. The V gene's germline CDR1 is MGHDK and CDR2 SYGVNS. This CDR3 is 11 amino acids long. The CDR3 DNA reads as TGTGCCAGCAGTGAGTCCTATGGCCACACCTTC. Translating gives CASSESYGHTF.

This clonotype showed up just a few times. The chain is built from TRBV4-2 and TRBJ2-3, with D unclear. The CDR3 covers 16 residues. V was shortened by 3 bases and J by 5 bases, with 18 bases between the two germline ends. Germline-derived CDR1 and CDR2 are LGHNA and YNFKEQ. CDR3 protein: CASSHSLAALRDTQYF. The CDR3 DNA reads as TGTGCCAGCAGCCACTCACTCGCGGCCCTGCGAGATACGCAGTATTTT.

This clonotype showed up just a few times. This chain joins TRBV12-5 and TRBJ2-1; 11 bases are shared with TRBD2. The trim removed 4 bases at V and 9 bases at J, leaving 8 bases unmatched. Germline V gives CDR1 LGHNT, CDR2 FRNRAP. This CDR3 contains 15 residues. The DNA of the CDR3 is TGTGCTAGTGGTTCCCGACCGGGACTAGCGGCTGAGCAGTTCTTC. Encoded protein: CASGSRPGLAAEQFF.

The chain uses TRBV20-1 and TRBJ2-5, with 13 bases aligning to TRBD2. V lost 0 bases, J lost 5 bases, and 3 bases stayed unmatched. This CDR3 has 15 amino acids. Looked up from germline, CDR1 is DFQATT and CDR2 is SNEGSKA (reference sequence). CDR3 in amino acids: CSARDGLAGVETQYF. The CDR3 DNA reads as TGCAGTGCTAGAGACGGACTAGCGGGAGTTGAGACCCAGTACTTC.

This clonotype has only one observation. The chain joins TRBV10-1 to TRBJ2-1; D might be TRBD2 (5 bases). Trimming took off 3 bases at V and 3 bases at J, with 18 bases between the two ends. CDR1 WNHNN and CDR2 SYGVQD come from the germline V gene (reference sequence). The CDR3 has 17 residues. In DNA form, the CDR3 reads TGCGCCAGCAGTGACCGCTTGGGTAGCGCCCACTACAATGAGCAGTTCTTC. The encoded protein is CASSDRLGSAHYNEQFF.

This chain joins TRBV29-1 and TRBJ2-1, with D unresolved. Trimming stripped 7 bases from V and 7 bases from J, with 11 bases between. The CDR3 covers 11 residues. Germline V CDR1 and CDR2: SQVTM, ANQGSEA. The CDR3 region has the DNA TGCAGCGCCTTTACGGGTAATGAGCAGTTCTTC. Translating gives CSAFTGNEQFF.

This clonotype has more than one count but fewer than ten. This chain uses TRBV7-9 with TRBJ1-1; D uncertain. CDR1 and CDR2 from the germline V gene are SEHNR and FQNEAQ (reference sequence). Trimming took 7 bases from V and 3 from J, leaving 18 bases between them. The CDR3 consists of 15 residues. The CDR3 loop reads CASIVSVLSDTEAFF. The CDR3, as DNA: TGTGCCAGCATTGTGAGCGTCCTGTCCGACACTGAAGCTTTCTTT.

The V gene is TRBV7-3, the J gene TRBJ2-2; TRBD2 agrees at 10 bases. Germline V gene data show CDR1 as SGHTA and CDR2 as FQGTGA. The CDR3 has 16 amino acids. Trimming at V came to 5 bases and at J to 2 bases, leaving 5 bases not matched to a gene. CDR3 sequence reads: CASSLGLAENTGELFF. In DNA, the CDR3 is TGTGCCAGCAGCCTCGGACTAGCGGAAAACACCGGGGAGCTGTTTTTT.

V is TRBV25-1 and J is TRBJ2-5; D not resolved. The germline CDR1 and CDR2 sequences are MGHDK and SYGVNS. This CDR3 is built from 15 residues. V was clipped by 7 bases and J by 3 bases, with 18 bases between them. The CDR3 nucleotides read TGTGCCAGCACCTCAGCCGGACGGCAAAAAGAGACCCAGTACTTC. This codes for CASTSAGRQKETQYF.

The chain links TRBV20-1 to TRBJ1-6; D is perhaps TRBD1 (5 bases). CDR3 size: 17 residues. Deletions cut 6 bases from V and 5 bases from J, with 23 bases between. The germline V gene encodes CDR1 DFQATT and CDR2 SNEGSKA (reference sequence). CDR3 nucleotide sequence: TGCAGTGCATGGGACTCCTCCATAGTCATGGATAATTCACCCCTCCACTTT. Its translation is CSAWDSSIVMDNSPLHF.

The chain uses TRBV27 and TRBJ2-5; no clear D. The tail of the sequence fits TRBJ2-7 better, so the J call may be wrong. Germline-derived CDR1 and CDR2 are MNHEY and SMNVEV (reference sequence). CDR3 length: 16 residues. The CDR3, as DNA: TGTGCCAGCAGTGCCACGATTCAAGTGGGGTACTACGAGCAGTACTTC. Amino acids: CASSATIQVGYYEQYF.

This sequence joins TRBV2 and TRBJ2-1, with no clear D. The ends were cut back, 3 bases at V and 6 bases at J, with 12 bases in the middle. Germline values: CDR1 SNHLY, CDR2 FYNNEI. This CDR3 is built from 14 residues. The CDR3 spells CASSEGIAGNEQFF. The DNA for the CDR3 is TGTGCCAGCAGTGAGGGGATAGCAGGCAATGAGCAGTTCTTC.

The rearrangement joins TRBV20-1 to TRBJ2-1; D ambiguous. V was clipped by 6 bases and J by 8 bases, with 8 bases between them. CDR1 is DFQATT and CDR2 is SNEGSKA in the germline V gene (reference sequence). CDR3 length: 10 residues. CDR3 protein: CSAAGDEQFF. The CDR3 nucleotides are TGCAGTGCCGCAGGCGATGAGCAGTTCTTC.

The gene calls are TRBV12-3 or TRBV12-4 and TRBJ1-4; D is perhaps TRBD1 (5 bases). V was cut by 5 bases and J by 7 bases, with 17 bases left in between. The CDR3 totals 15 residues. CDR3 region: CASSETAQDSEKLFF. The CDR3 DNA is TGTGCCAGCAGTGAGACAGCCCAGGATAGTGAAAAACTGTTTTTT.

CDR3 sequence reads: CASSYTRDRDIKGYTF. CDR3 in DNA: TGTGCCAGCAGTTACACAAGGGACAGGGACATTAAGGGCTACACCTTC. The chain carries TRBV6-6 and TRBJ1-2; 9 positions agree with TRBD1. V lost 2 bases and J lost 8; bases outside the gene matches: 12. CDR3 size: 16 residues. Germline V gene sequence: CDR1 MNHNY, CDR2 SVGAGI (reference sequence).

The chain employs TRBV6-1 and TRBJ2-7; D remains ambiguous. This CDR3 is built from 14 residues. Germline CDR1 is MNHNS and CDR2 is SASEGT. The V gene lost 4 bases and the J gene lost 2 bases, with 12 bases spanning the gap. This CDR3 is CASSVEEIPYEQYF. The CDR3 coding sequence is TGTGCCAGCAGTGTAGAGGAGATTCCCTACGAGCAGTACTTC.

The J gene is TRBJ2-1, the V gene TRBV10-3; D unclear. V lost 3 bases and J 3 bases, leaving 12 bases between the germline ends. Germline V gene lookup returns CDR1 ENHRY and CDR2 SYGVKD. The CDR3 is 15 amino acids. The CDR3 protein is CAISEGTGIYNEQFF. In DNA form, the CDR3 reads TGTGCCATCAGTGAAGGAACGGGTATCTACAATGAGCAGTTCTTC.

This clonotype was detected only a few times. In DNA form, the CDR3 reads TGTGCCACTGGAAGGGATTCAGAGACCCAGTACTTC. Translated: CATGRDSETQYF. V and J are TRBV24-1 and TRBJ2-5; D is ambiguous. Germline CDR1 and CDR2: KGHDR and SFDVKD. The CDR3 contains 12 residues. Trimming removed 10 bases from V and 4 bases from J, with 12 bases in between.

This clonotype was found a few times. The V gene is TRBV27, the J gene TRBJ2-2; weak D call: TRBD1 (6 bases). V dropped 8 bases and J dropped 4 bases, with 20 bases sitting between them. The germline gives CDR1 MNHEY, CDR2 SMNVEV (reference sequence). The CDR3 spans 16 residues. The DNA of the CDR3 is TGTGCCAGCCAAGATTATCCGGGACACACCACCGGGGAGCTGTTTTTT. This translates into CASQDYPGHTTGELFF.

V usage is TRBV5-1 and J usage is TRBJ1-4; D call uncertain. The V end was cut by 0 bases, the J end by 6 bases, with 12 bases between. CDR3 length equals 15 residues. The germline V gene has CDR1 SGHRS and CDR2 YFSETQ. Here the CDR3 DNA reads TGCGCCAGCAGCTTGGAGAGAAAGATGGATGAAAAACTGTTTTTT. The encoded protein is CASSLERKMDEKLFF.

In this sample, this clonotype turned up a few times. The chain links TRBV20-1 to TRBJ1-1, with D tentatively TRBD1 (5 bases). CDR3 length equals 13 residues. The germline V gene encodes CDR1 DFQATT and CDR2 SNEGSKA (reference sequence). V shed 2 bases and J shed 1 base, with 8 bases lying between them. Written as DNA, the CDR3 is TGCAGTGCTAGACCTACAGGGAACACTGAAGCTTTCTTT. Amino acids: CSARPTGNTEAFF.

The chain employs TRBV12-5 and TRBJ2-7, with TRBD1 as a possible D gene (6 bases). The V gene lost 6 bases and the J gene lost 3 bases, with 18 bases spanning the gap. From germline, CDR1 is LGHNT and CDR2 FRNRAP. This CDR3 region has 15 residues. The CDR3 sequence is CASGPHLTGRYEQYF. The CDR3 region has the DNA TGTGCTAGTGGCCCTCACCTGACAGGTCGCTACGAGCAGTACTTC.